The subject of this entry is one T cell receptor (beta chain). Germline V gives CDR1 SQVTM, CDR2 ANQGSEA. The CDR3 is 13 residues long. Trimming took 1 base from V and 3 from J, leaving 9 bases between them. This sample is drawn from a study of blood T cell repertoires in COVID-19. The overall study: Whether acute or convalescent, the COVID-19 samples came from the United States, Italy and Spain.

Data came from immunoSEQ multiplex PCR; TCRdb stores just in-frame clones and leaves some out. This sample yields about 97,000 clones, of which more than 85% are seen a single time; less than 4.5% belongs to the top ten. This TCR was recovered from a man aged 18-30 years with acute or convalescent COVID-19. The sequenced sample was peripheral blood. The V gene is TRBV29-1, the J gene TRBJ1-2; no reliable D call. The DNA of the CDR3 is TGCAGCGTTGAAGGATACAGCTACTATGGCTACACCTTC. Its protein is CSVEGYSYYGYTF.